The entry below describes one T cell receptor beta chain. The target antigen is unknown. Treatment denoted: roughly 18 received Ad26.COV2.S at low or high dose, single or two shots; about 5 received placebo; per-sample allocation not given. After the first vaccine or placebo injection, samples were drawn on day 63. This specimen belongs to a study of Ad26.COV2.S vaccination and SARS-CoV-2 variants. General study results and limits: Those who received vaccine or placebo ended up with similar non-spike TCR breadth. Vaccine recipients surpassed placebo recipients in spike-specific TCR breadth.

The CDR3 covers 16 residues. Germline lookup yields CDR1 MGHRA and CDR2 YSYEKL. The V and J ends lost 4 bases and 2 bases, in that order; junction bases with no gene match: 8. Some clones are missing from TCRdb's copy, which holds only in-frame ones; the method was immunoSEQ multiplex PCR. The data contain about 410,000 clones, about 88% of them singletons. V usage is TRBV4-1 and J usage is TRBJ2-5; 9 bases are a match to TRBD2. Sample: peripheral blood, taken in a trial of Ad26.COV2.S vaccine versus placebo. The sequence was collected from a person aged 18-65 years who received the Ad26.COV2.S COVID-19 vaccine or a placebo. CDR3 residues: CASSLRASGTQETQYF. CDR3 bases: TGCGCCAGCAGCCTGCGGGCTAGCGGGACTCAAGAGACCCAGTACTTC.